One sample yielded the 7 T cell receptor beta chains listed below, sequenced in a study of cytomegalovirus exposure and HLA in healthy donors. PCR primers comprised 60 Vbeta and 13 Jbeta primers. Method: immunoSEQ multiplex PCR; TCRdb's copy keeps in-frame clones and lacks some. This listing includes about 110,000 clones. The sequenced sample was PBMCs. The source of these receptors is a young man in good health and CMV-seronegative.

This chain links TRBV27 with TRBJ1-2; no firm D call. The V and J ends lost 5 bases and 0 bases respectively, with 10 bases between them. This CDR3 is 14 amino acids long. The V gene's germline CDR1 is MNHEY and CDR2 SMNVEV (reference sequence). This CDR3 is CASSPRSPNYGYTF. CDR3 nucleotides: TGTGCCAGCAGTCCTAGATCCCCTAACTATGGCTACACCTTC.

As for this clone: The same CDR3 is also encoded by other DNA sequences in this sample. The chain recombines TRBV5-6 with TRBJ2-6; unclear D gene. The CDR3 is made up of 15 amino acids. Germline V lookup: CDR1 SGHDT, CDR2 YYEEEE. Between the trimmed V and J ends, which lost 0 bases and 1 base, there was a span of 5 bases. DNA of the CDR3: TGTGCCAGCAGCTTGGTAATTTCTGGGGCCAACGTCCTGACTTTC. This gives the protein CASSLVISGANVLTF.

This chain uses TRBV7-9 with TRBJ2-4; TRBD1 matches at 9 bases. Germline V gene sequence: CDR1 SEHNR, CDR2 FQNEAQ (reference sequence). The CDR3 consists of 15 residues. The V gene end was trimmed by 5 bases and the J gene end by 7 bases; junction bases not matched to a gene: 9. In DNA, the CDR3 is TGTGCCAGCAGCAGCTGGGGACAGGGTCAGAACATTCAGTACTTC. It translates to CASSSWGQGQNIQYF.

The V gene is TRBV20-1, the J gene TRBJ2-1; no firm D call. Germline V CDR1 and CDR2: DFQATT, SNEGSKA (reference sequence). The CDR3 covers 11 residues. V lost 6 bases to trimming and J lost 7 bases, with 10 bases between them. CDR3 protein: CSAPVRNEQFF. The DNA for the CDR3 is TGCAGTGCCCCAGTGAGGAATGAGCAGTTCTTC.

The J gene is TRBJ1-2, the V gene TRBV9; no clear D gene. The germline V gene encodes CDR1 SGDLS and CDR2 YYNGEE. Trimming removed 3 bases at V and 1 base at J, with 7 bases between. CDR3 length: 13 residues. This chain's CDR3 is CASSASVNYGYTF. The CDR3 nucleotides are TGTGCCAGCAGCGCCTCCGTTAACTATGGCTACACCTTC. Combining the CDR3 with reference TRBV9 and TRBJ1-2 gives the whole variable domain DSGVTQTPKHLITATGQRVTLRCSPRSGDLSVYWYQQSLDQGLQFLIQYYNGEERAKGNILERFSAQQFPDLHSELNLSSLELGDSALYFCASSASVNYGYTFGSGTRLTVV.

The chain carries TRBV28 and TRBJ1-2; unclear D gene. Looked up from germline, CDR1 is MDHEN and CDR2 is SYDVKM. The CDR3 consists of 14 residues. Deletions cut 2 bases from V and 4 bases from J, with 11 bases between. CDR3 sequence reads: CASSLPSRIYGYTF. CDR3 sequence (DNA): TGTGCCAGCAGTTTACCCTCTAGGATCTATGGCTACACCTTC.

This chain links TRBV9 with TRBJ2-2, with D perhaps matching TRBD2 (6 bases). V lost 3 bases, J lost 0 bases, and 15 bases lay in between. CDR1 and CDR2 (germline): SGDLS, YYNGEE. The CDR3 runs 17 residues. In nucleotides, the CDR3 is TGTGCCAGCAGCGGGTTGTGGACTATTTCGAACACCGGGGAGCTGTTTTTT. Protein product: CASSGLWTISNTGELFF.